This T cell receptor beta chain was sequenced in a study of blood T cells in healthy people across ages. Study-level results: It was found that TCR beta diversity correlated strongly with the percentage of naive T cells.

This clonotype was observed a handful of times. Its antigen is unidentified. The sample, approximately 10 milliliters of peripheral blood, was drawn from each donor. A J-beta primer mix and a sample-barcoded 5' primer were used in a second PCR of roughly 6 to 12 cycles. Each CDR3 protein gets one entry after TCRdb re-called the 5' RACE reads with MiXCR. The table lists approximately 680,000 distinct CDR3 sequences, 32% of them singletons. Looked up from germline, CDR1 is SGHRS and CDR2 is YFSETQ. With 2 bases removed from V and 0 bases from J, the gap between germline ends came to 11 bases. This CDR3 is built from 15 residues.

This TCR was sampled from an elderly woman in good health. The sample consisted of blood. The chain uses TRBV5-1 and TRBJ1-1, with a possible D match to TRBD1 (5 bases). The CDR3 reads CASSLVGTVNTEAFF. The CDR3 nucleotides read TGCGCCAGCAGCTTAGTCGGGACGGTGAACACTGAAGCTTTCTTT.